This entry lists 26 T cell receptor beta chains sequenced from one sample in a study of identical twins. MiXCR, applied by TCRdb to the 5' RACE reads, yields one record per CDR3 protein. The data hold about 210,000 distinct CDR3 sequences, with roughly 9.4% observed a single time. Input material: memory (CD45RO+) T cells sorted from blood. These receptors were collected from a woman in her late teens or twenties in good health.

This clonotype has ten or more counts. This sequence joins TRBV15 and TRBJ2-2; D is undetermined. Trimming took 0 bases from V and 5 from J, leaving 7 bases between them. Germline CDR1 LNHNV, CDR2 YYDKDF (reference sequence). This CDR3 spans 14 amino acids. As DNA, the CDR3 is TGTGCCACCAGCAGAGATCGCAAGACCGGGGAGCTGTTTTTT. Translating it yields CATSRDRKTGELFF.

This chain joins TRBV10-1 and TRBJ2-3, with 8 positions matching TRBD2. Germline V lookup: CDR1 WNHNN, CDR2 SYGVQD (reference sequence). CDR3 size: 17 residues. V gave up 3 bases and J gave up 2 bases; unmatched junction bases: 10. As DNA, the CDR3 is TGCGCCAGCAGTGACGCGGGGAGCGGGGGATTCACAGATACGCAGTATTTT. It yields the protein CASSDAGSGGFTDTQYF.

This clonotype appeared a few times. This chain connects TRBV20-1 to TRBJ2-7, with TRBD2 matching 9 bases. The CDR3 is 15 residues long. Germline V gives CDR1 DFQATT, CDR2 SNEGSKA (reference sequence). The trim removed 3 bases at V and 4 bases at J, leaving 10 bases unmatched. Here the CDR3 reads CSASGGRARLYEQYF. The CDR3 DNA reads TGCAGTGCTAGCGGCGGGAGGGCCCGTTTATACGAGCAGTACTTC.

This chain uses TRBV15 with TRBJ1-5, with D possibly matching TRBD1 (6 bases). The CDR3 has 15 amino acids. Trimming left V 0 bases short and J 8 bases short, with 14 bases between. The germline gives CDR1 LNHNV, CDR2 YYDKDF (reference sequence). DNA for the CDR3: TGTGCCACCAGCAGAGAATGGGGGGGCCGGGAGCCCCAGCATTTT. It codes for CATSREWGGREPQHF.

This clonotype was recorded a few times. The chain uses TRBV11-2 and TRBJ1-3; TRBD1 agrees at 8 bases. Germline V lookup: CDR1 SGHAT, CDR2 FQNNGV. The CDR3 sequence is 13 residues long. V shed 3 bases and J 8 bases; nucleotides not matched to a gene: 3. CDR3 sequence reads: CASSFGQGDTIYF. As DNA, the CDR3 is TGTGCCAGCAGCTTTGGACAGGGCGACACCATATATTTT.

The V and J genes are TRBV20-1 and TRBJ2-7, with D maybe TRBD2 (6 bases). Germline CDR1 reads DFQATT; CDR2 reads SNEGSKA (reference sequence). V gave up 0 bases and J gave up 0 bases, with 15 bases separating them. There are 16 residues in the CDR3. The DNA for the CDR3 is TGCAGTGCTAGAGATTGGGCCGGGGGAAGCTCCTACGAGCAGTACTTC. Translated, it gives CSARDWAGGSSYEQYF.

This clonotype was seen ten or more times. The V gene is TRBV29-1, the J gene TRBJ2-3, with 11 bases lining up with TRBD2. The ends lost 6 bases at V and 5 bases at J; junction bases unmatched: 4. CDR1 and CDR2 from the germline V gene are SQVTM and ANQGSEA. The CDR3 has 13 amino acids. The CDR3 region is CSVGGTSGDTQYF. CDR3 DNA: TGCAGCGTGGGGGGGACTAGCGGAGATACGCAGTATTTT.

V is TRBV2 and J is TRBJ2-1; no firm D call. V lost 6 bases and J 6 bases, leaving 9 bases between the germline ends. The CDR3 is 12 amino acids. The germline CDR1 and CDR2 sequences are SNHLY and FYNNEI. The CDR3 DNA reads TGTGCCAGCAGAGATACCACCAATGAGCAGTTCTTC. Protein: CASRDTTNEQFF.

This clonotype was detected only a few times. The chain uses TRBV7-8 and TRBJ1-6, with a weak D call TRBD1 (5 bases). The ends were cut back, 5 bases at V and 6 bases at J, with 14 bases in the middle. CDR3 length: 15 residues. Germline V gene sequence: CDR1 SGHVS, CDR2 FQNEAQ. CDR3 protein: CASSPMAGPNSPLHF. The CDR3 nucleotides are TGTGCCAGCAGCCCGATGGCGGGACCTAATTCACCCCTCCACTTT.

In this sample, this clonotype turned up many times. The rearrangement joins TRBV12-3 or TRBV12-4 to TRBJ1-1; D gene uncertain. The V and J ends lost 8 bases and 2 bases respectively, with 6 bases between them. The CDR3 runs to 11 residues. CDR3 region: CASVQNTEAFF. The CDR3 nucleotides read TGTGCCAGCGTCCAAAACACTGAAGCTTTCTTT.

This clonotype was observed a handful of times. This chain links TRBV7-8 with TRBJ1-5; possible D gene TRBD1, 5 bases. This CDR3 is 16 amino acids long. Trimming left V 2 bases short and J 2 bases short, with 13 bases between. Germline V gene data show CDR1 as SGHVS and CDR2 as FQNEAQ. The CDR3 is CASSLLFDSGNQPQHF. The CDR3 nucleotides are TGTGCCAGCAGCTTACTTTTTGACAGTGGCAATCAGCCCCAGCATTTT.

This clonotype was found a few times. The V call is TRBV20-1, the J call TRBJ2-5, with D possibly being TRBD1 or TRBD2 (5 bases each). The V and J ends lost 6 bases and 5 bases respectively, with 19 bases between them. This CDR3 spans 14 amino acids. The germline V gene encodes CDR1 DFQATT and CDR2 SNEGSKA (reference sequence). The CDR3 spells CSASDPSGAETQYF. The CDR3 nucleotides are TGCAGTGCGTCCGACCCATCCGGGGCGGAGACCCAGTACTTC.

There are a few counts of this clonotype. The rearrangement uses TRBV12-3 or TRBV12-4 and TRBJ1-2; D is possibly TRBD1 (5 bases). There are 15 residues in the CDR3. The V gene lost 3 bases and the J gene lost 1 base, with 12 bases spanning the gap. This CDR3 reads CASSLVAGLNYGYTF. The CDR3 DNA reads TGTGCCAGCAGTTTGGTGGCGGGACTTAACTATGGCTACACCTTC.

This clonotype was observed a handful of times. CDR3 amino acids: CASSGGGWAQYF. The CDR3 nucleotides read TGTGCCAGCTCCGGGGGAGGATGGGCGCAGTATTTT. V usage is TRBV18 and J usage is TRBJ2-3, with D perhaps matching TRBD2 (6 bases). Trimming shortened V by 6 bases and J by 10 bases, and 14 bases separated the two germline ends. CDR1 is KGHSH, CDR2 LQKENI, per germline. This CDR3 region has 12 residues.

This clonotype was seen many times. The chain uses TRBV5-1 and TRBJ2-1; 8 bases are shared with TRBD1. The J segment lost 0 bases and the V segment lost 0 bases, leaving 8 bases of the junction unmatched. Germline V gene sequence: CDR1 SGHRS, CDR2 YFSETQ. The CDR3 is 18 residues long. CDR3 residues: CASSLGDRGFSSYNEQFF. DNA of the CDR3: TGCGCCAGCAGCTTGGGCGACAGGGGCTTCAGCTCCTACAATGAGCAGTTCTTC.

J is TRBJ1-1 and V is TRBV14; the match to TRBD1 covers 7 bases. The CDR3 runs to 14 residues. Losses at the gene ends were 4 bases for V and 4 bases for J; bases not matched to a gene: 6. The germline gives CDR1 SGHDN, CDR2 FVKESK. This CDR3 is CASSRVTGFTEAFF. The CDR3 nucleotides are TGTGCCAGCAGCCGCGTGACAGGGTTCACTGAAGCTTTCTTT. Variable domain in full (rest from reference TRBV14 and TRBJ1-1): EAGVTQFPSHSVIEKGQTVTLRCDPISGHDNLYWYRRVMGKEIKFLLHFVKESKQDESGMPNNRFLAERTGGTYSTLKVQPAELEDSGVYFCASSRVTGFTEAFFGQGTRLTVV.

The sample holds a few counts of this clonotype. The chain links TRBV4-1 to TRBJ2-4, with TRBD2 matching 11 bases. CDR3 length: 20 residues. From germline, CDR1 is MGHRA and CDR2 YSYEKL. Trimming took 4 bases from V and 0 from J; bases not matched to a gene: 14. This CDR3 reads CASSPSRLAGNLLAKNIQYF. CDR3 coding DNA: TGCGCCAGCAGCCCCTCGAGACTAGCGGGGAACTTGTTAGCCAAAAACATTCAGTACTTC.

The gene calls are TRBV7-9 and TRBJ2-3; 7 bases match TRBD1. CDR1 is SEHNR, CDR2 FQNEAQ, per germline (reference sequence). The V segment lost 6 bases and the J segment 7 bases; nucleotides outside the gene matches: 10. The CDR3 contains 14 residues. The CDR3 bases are TGTGCCAGCAGTCCAGGGGGTAGACTGTATACGCAGTATTTT. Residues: CASSPGGRLYTQYF.

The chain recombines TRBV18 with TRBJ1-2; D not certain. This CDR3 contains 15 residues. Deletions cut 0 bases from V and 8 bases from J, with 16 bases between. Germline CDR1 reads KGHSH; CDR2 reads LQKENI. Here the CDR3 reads CASSPPSLGLSGYTF. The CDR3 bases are TGTGCCAGCTCACCACCAAGTTTAGGTCTGAGCGGCTACACCTTC.

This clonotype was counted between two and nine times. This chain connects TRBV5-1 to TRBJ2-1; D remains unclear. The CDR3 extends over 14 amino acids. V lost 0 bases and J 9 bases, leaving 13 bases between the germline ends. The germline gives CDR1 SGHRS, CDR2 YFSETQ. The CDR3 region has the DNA TGCGCCAGCAGCTTGGAGGGCCCGACGGGTGAGCAGTTCTTC. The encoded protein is CASSLEGPTGEQFF.

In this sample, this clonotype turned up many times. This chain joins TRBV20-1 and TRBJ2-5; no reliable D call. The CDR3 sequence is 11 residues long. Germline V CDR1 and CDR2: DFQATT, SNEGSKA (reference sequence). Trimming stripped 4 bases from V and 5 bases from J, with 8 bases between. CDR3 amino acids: CSATMAETQYF. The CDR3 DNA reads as TGCAGTGCTACGATGGCGGAGACCCAGTACTTC.

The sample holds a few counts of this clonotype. The CDR3 reads CASRLGQGNPGYTF. The CDR3 DNA reads as TGTGCCAGCAGGCTCGGACAGGGAAATCCGGGCTACACCTTC. The chain has TRBV12-3 or TRBV12-4 and TRBJ1-2; TRBD1 matches 8 bases. This CDR3 is 14 amino acids long. Losses at the gene ends were 6 bases for V and 8 bases for J; bases not matched to a gene: 11.

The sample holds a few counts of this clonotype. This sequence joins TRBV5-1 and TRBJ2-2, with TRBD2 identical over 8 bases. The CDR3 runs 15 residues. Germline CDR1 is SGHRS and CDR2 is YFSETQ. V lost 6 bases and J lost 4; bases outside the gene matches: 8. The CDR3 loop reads CASTETSAFTGELFF. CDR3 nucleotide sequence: TGCGCCAGCACCGAGACTAGCGCTTTCACCGGGGAGCTGTTTTTT.

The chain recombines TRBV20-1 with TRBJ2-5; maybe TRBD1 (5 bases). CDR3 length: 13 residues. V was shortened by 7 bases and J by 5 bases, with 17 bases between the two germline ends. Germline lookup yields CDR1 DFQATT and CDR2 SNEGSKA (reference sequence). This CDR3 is CSVFDRAGETQYF. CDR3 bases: TGCAGTGTTTTCGACCGAGCAGGGGAGACCCAGTACTTC.

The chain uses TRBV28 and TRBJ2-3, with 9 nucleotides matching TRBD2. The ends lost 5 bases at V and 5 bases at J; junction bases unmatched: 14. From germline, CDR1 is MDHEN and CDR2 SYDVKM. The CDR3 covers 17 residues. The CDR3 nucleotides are TGTGCCAGCAGTGCCCTGGGTGCGGGAGGGGAGGGAGATACGCAGTATTTT. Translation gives CASSALGAGGEGDTQYF.

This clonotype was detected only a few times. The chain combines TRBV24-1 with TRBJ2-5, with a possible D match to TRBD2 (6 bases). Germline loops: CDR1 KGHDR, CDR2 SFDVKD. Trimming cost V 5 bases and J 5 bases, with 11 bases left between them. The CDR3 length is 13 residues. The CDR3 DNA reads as TGTGCCACCAGTGCCGCGGGGAGGGAGACCCAGTACTTC. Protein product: CATSAAGRETQYF.